The rows below give T cell receptor beta chains drawn from one sample of a study of graft-versus-host responses after intestinal transplantation. Assay used: immunoSEQ multiplex PCR; TCRdb lists only in-frame clones, some missing. The repertoire holds over 75,000 clones, with over 75% as singletons. Their antigens are not known. This material consisted of unstimulated CD8+ T cells sorted from spleen or lymph node cells, taken before transplant. Receptors originate from a human donor who was the organ donor for an intestinal transplant. Each CDR3 is given with its conserved first and last residue.

v_call: TRBV19; j_call: TRBJ1-1; cdr3_aa: CASIRGLGMNTEAFF
v_call: TRBV6-6; j_call: TRBJ2-5; cdr3_aa: CASRYWEGAGETQYF
v_call: TRBV6-1; j_call: TRBJ2-7; cdr3_aa: CASSEAHGGPNEQYF
v_call: TRBV28; j_call: TRBJ2-1; cdr3_aa: CASRGVANEQFF
v_call: TRBV4-1; j_call: TRBJ1-5; cdr3_aa: CASSQDSMEYSNQPQHF
v_call: TRBV5-6; j_call: TRBJ1-5; cdr3_aa: CASSLGNSVRTGLGQPQHF
v_call: TRBV2; j_call: TRBJ2-1; cdr3_aa: CAHKGGEDEQFF
v_call: TRBV11-2; j_call: TRBJ1-1; cdr3_aa: CASSSRFSGEAEAFF
v_call: TRBV5-4; j_call: TRBJ2-7; cdr3_aa: CASSFNRGIYEQYF
v_call: TRBV14; j_call: TRBJ1-2; cdr3_aa: CASSQEAGNYGYTF
v_call: TRBV28; j_call: TRBJ2-7; cdr3_aa: CASRPLDSSYEQYF
v_call: TRBV6-1; j_call: TRBJ2-1; cdr3_aa: CASSASPGDYNEQFF
v_call: TRBV5-1; j_call: TRBJ1-2; cdr3_aa: CASSLGQGNDYYGYTF
v_call: TRBV6-1; j_call: TRBJ1-5; cdr3_aa: CASRYRGGGNQPQHF
v_call: TRBV6-1; j_call: TRBJ2-5; cdr3_aa: CASILGGGEETQYF
v_call: TRBV4-2; j_call: TRBJ2-1; cdr3_aa: CASSQVWDVDRTNNEQFF
v_call: TRBV7-6; j_call: TRBJ1-1; cdr3_aa: CASSLGWDRGENTEAFF
v_call: TRBV4-1; j_call: TRBJ2-5; cdr3_aa: CASSQGMGLGSHPEYF
v_call: TRBV30; j_call: TRBJ1-6; cdr3_aa: CAWQGSGVGPLHF
v_call: TRBV6-1; j_call: TRBJ2-5; cdr3_aa: CASSRLAGGPETQYF
v_call: TRBV16; j_call: TRBJ2-3; cdr3_aa: CASSQIRADTQYF
v_call: TRBV13; j_call: TRBJ2-3; cdr3_aa: CASSSTGAITDTQYF
v_call: TRBV5-1; j_call: TRBJ1-2; cdr3_aa: CASRARGGGYTF
v_call: TRBV2; j_call: TRBJ2-1; cdr3_aa: CAQQGHRTPYNEQFF
v_call: TRBV29-1; j_call: TRBJ2-6; cdr3_aa: CSVEGQGAGANVLTF
v_call: TRBV6-6; j_call: TRBJ2-7; cdr3_aa: CASSYSRSHHEQYF
v_call: TRBV9; j_call: TRBJ2-1; cdr3_aa: CASSVAGNPYNEQFF
v_call: TRBV4-2; j_call: TRBJ1-1; cdr3_aa: CASSPPGTSEAFF
v_call: TRBV5-4; j_call: TRBJ2-2; cdr3_aa: CASSRPGETGELFF
v_call: TRBV4-2; j_call: TRBJ1-2; cdr3_aa: CASSQSQVEDYMGYTF
v_call: TRBV7-2; j_call: TRBJ1-2; cdr3_aa: CASSASGGEDGYTF
v_call: TRBV20-1; j_call: TRBJ1-2; cdr3_aa: CSAPKGVFEFF
v_call: TRBV5-1; j_call: TRBJ1-1; cdr3_aa: CASSLEQGALAFF
v_call: TRBV10-3; j_call: TRBJ2-2; cdr3_aa: CAISETRGTGELFF
v_call: TRBV7-9; j_call: TRBJ1-4; cdr3_aa: CASSEGDGYNEKLFF
v_call: TRBV7-9; j_call: TRBJ1-1; cdr3_aa: CASSLVPGYTEAFF
v_call: TRBV6-4; j_call: TRBJ2-3; cdr3_aa: CASRDDRDTDTQYF
v_call: TRBV6-5; j_call: TRBJ1-1; cdr3_aa: CASSLGAANTEAFF
v_call: TRBV6-5; j_call: TRBJ2-1; cdr3_aa: CASSLSGGVNNEQFF
v_call: TRBV7-8; j_call: TRBJ1-5; cdr3_aa: CASSLAGDRANQPQHF
v_call: TRBV6-1; j_call: TRBJ1-1; cdr3_aa: CASGGLWMNTEAFF
v_call: TRBV30; j_call: TRBJ1-5; cdr3_aa: CAMGGEEEPQHF
v_call: TRBV4-1; j_call: TRBJ1-1; cdr3_aa: CASSQDRSGLNTEAFF
v_call: TRBV15; j_call: TRBJ1-4; cdr3_aa: CATSSALTGADEKLFF
v_call: TRBV28; j_call: TRBJ1-6; cdr3_aa: CASSLSGQINSPLHF